The clone carrying this TCR beta chain was counted at least ten times. TCRdb fed the 5' RACE reads into MiXCR, producing one record per CDR3 protein. The sample has about 62,000 distinct CDR3 sequences, 3.7% seen once. The sample originates from a study of neurological immune-mediated disorders. This CDR3 is built from 16 residues. The germline V gene has CDR1 SGHNT and CDR2 YENEEA. Trimming took 4 bases from V and 2 from J; bases not matched to a gene: 7. The chain carries TRBV11-3 and TRBJ2-2; 7 positions agree with TRBD1. The sequenced material came from PBMCs. This receptor was taken from a woman aged 45-65 years with multiple sclerosis. The CDR3 DNA reads as TGTGCCAGCAGCTCCCCAGGGGGTAGAAACACCGGGGAGCTGTTTTTT. This sequence encodes CASSSPGGRNTGELFF.